A single sample is the source of the 25 T cell receptor beta chains below, sequenced in a study of T-cell reconstitution after alpha-beta-depleted transplantation in children. Preparation of the TCRbeta library involved a method that used unique molecular identifiers. Each CDR3 protein gets one entry after TCRdb re-called the PCR reads with MiXCR. The data hold about 540,000 distinct CDR3 sequences, with over 25% observed a single time. This sample comprised PBMCs, obtained before TCRalphabeta/CD19-depleted stem cell transplant. The receptors were sampled from a boy younger than two with Wiskott-Aldrich syndrome, due to receive a stem cell transplant.

This clonotype occurred a few times. The V gene is TRBV10-3, the J gene TRBJ2-1; TRBD2 might be the D (6 bases). Germline CDR1 and CDR2: ENHRY and SYGVKD. The V and J ends lost 4 bases and 8 bases respectively, with 9 bases between them. The CDR3 totals 12 residues. CDR3: CAISAASDEQFF. The CDR3, as DNA: TGTGCCATCAGTGCTGCTAGCGATGAGCAGTTCTTC.

The J gene is TRBJ2-6, the V gene TRBV5-6; TRBD2 matches 8 bases. The CDR3 runs 18 residues. The V gene end was trimmed by 4 bases and the J gene end by 0 bases; junction bases not matched to a gene: 9. Germline CDR1 is SGHDT and CDR2 is YYEEEE. The CDR3 loop is CASSGTSGVLSGANVLTF. The DNA for the CDR3 is TGTGCCAGCAGCGGAACTAGCGGAGTTCTCTCTGGGGCCAACGTCCTGACTTTC.

The chain combines TRBV28 with TRBJ2-7; D is uncertain. This CDR3 is 11 amino acids long. CDR1 and CDR2 (germline): MDHEN, SYDVKM. The V gene lost 4 bases and the J gene lost 9 bases, with 10 bases spanning the gap. The CDR3 DNA reads TGTGCCAGCAGTTCCCTACAGCCGCAGTACTTC. As protein: CASSSLQPQYF.

This chain connects TRBV27 to TRBJ2-3; D is tentatively TRBD1 or TRBD2 (5 bases each). The CDR3 has 13 amino acids. Per germline, CDR1 MNHEY and CDR2 SMNVEV (reference sequence). The V gene lost 0 bases and the J gene lost 10 bases, with 11 bases spanning the gap. The CDR3 region is CASSLSLRGSQYF. The CDR3 DNA reads as TGTGCCAGCAGTTTATCGCTGAGGGGATCGCAGTATTTT.

V and J are TRBV20-1 and TRBJ1-1; D may be TRBD1 (6 bases). Germline V gives CDR1 DFQATT, CDR2 SNEGSKA (reference sequence). The CDR3 is made up of 14 amino acids. Trimming left V 3 bases short and J 4 bases short, with 15 bases between. CDR3 sequence reads: CSASLSKGGTEAFF. CDR3 in DNA: TGCAGTGCTAGTCTGTCCAAGGGGGGCACTGAAGCTTTCTTT.

The rearrangement joins TRBV20-1 to TRBJ2-5; D gene uncertain. The V and J ends lost 3 bases and 4 bases respectively, with 15 bases between them. Germline-derived CDR1 and CDR2 are DFQATT and SNEGSKA (reference sequence). CDR3 length: 14 amino acids. In nucleotides, the CDR3 is TGCAGTGCTAGGCCCCTAGGGTCCCCAGAGACCCAGTACTTC. It codes for CSARPLGSPETQYF.

This clonotype was seen a few times. The rearrangement uses TRBV5-1 and TRBJ2-7; 14 positions match TRBD2. CDR1 is SGHRS and CDR2 is YFSETQ in the germline V gene. After removal of 3 bases from V and 0 bases from J, the junction contained 5 bases not matched to a gene. The CDR3 is made up of 17 amino acids. CDR3 residues: CASSWGLAGVGSYEQYF. Written as DNA, the CDR3 is TGCGCCAGCAGCTGGGGACTAGCGGGAGTAGGCTCCTACGAGCAGTACTTC.

The chain recombines TRBV5-1 with TRBJ1-2; no definite D call. This CDR3 region has 13 residues. CDR1 is SGHRS and CDR2 is YFSETQ in the germline V gene. Trimming cost V 0 bases and J 4 bases, with 7 bases left between them. This CDR3 is CASSLDGSYGYTF. CDR3 sequence (DNA): TGCGCCAGCAGCTTGGATGGGTCCTATGGCTACACCTTC.

This clonotype was counted only a few times. This chain uses TRBV5-1 with TRBJ2-1, with TRBD1 as a possible D gene (5 bases). This CDR3 comprises 14 residues. Trimming cost V 6 bases and J 3 bases, with 13 bases left between them. The V gene's germline CDR1 is SGHRS and CDR2 YFSETQ. CDR3 sequence: CASTETGLYNEQFF. In nucleotides, the CDR3 is TGCGCCAGCACAGAAACAGGTCTCTACAATGAGCAGTTCTTC.

This clonotype turned up a few times. The gene calls are TRBV9 and TRBJ2-6; 7 nucleotides agree with TRBD1. J lost 4 bases, V lost 4 bases, and 14 bases had no gene match. This CDR3 has 18 amino acids. Germline CDR1 is SGDLS and CDR2 is YYNGEE. CDR3 bases: TGTGCCAGCAGCCCACGGACAGGAATGCTGTCCGGGGCCAACGTCCTGACTTTC. Translated: CASSPRTGMLSGANVLTF.

This sequence joins TRBV5-6 and TRBJ1-1, with D possibly TRBD1 on 5 matching bases. CDR3 length: 15 amino acids. Per germline, CDR1 SGHDT and CDR2 YYEEEE. Trimming took off 0 bases at V and 1 base at J, with 10 bases between the two ends. CDR3 amino acids: CASSLGPGTNTEAFF. The CDR3 DNA follows: TGTGCCAGCAGCTTGGGTCCGGGGACGAACACTGAAGCTTTCTTT.

In its sample, this clonotype was seen a few times. V is TRBV5-1 and J is TRBJ2-3; unclear D gene. The CDR3 sequence is 16 residues long. V lost 3 bases and J 7 bases, leaving 21 bases between the germline ends. Germline-derived CDR1 and CDR2 are SGHRS and YFSETQ. CDR3 in amino acids: CASSSVDSTPLYTQYF. The CDR3 DNA reads TGCGCCAGCAGCTCCGTAGACTCAACTCCCCTCTATACGCAGTATTTT.

This chain joins TRBV5-4 and TRBJ2-1; 12 positions match TRBD2. The V gene's germline CDR1 is SGHNT and CDR2 YYREEE (reference sequence). Trimming at V came to 0 bases and at J to 7 bases, leaving 5 bases not matched to a gene. There are 16 residues in the CDR3. CDR3 protein: CASSLVLAGGKNEQFF. In DNA form, the CDR3 reads TGTGCCAGCAGCTTGGTTCTAGCGGGAGGGAAAAATGAGCAGTTCTTC. Full variable domain (outside the CDR3, taken from reference TRBV5-4 and TRBJ2-1): ETGVTQSPTHLIKTRGQQVTLRCSSQSGHNTVSWYQQALGQGPQFIFQYYREEENGRGNFPPRFSGLQFPNYSSELNVNALELDDSALYLCASSLVLAGGKNEQFFGPGTRLTVL.

The V and J genes are TRBV20-1 and TRBJ2-7, with TRBD1 as a possible D gene (5 bases). Germline values: CDR1 DFQATT, CDR2 SNEGSKA (reference sequence). The CDR3 is 14 amino acids. V shed 0 bases and J shed 0 bases, with 9 bases lying between them. CDR3 sequence reads: CSARDYRSSYEQYF. In DNA, the CDR3 is TGCAGTGCTAGAGACTACAGGTCCTCCTACGAGCAGTACTTC.

This clonotype showed up just a few times. CDR3 sequence reads: CSATGARRTQYF. For the CDR3, the DNA is TGCAGTGCAACAGGTGCCAGGAGGACCCAGTACTTC. The chain uses TRBV20-1 and TRBJ2-5; tentatively, D is TRBD1 (5 bases). This CDR3 comprises 12 residues. V lost 6 bases to trimming and J lost 7 bases, with 15 bases between them. The germline gives CDR1 DFQATT, CDR2 SNEGSKA (reference sequence).

The genes are TRBV15 and TRBJ2-3; tentative D call: TRBD2 (5 bases). V lost 0 bases and J lost 5, with 15 bases in between. This CDR3 has 16 residues. Per germline, CDR1 LNHNV and CDR2 YYDKDF (reference sequence). The CDR3 spells CATSRDPLLRGDTQYF. CDR3 coding DNA: TGTGCCACCAGCAGAGATCCCCTCCTCCGGGGAGATACGCAGTATTTT.

The rearrangement joins TRBV15 to TRBJ1-4; D gene unclear. This CDR3 contains 14 residues. Trimming cost V 7 bases and J 3 bases, with 12 bases left between them. The V gene's germline CDR1 is LNHNV and CDR2 YYDKDF (reference sequence). The DNA for the CDR3 is TGTGCCACCACCTCACCGAAGGCTAATGAAAAACTGTTTTTT. It encodes CATTSPKANEKLFF.

This chain joins TRBV24-1 and TRBJ2-3; maybe TRBD1 (5 bases). The CDR3 covers 14 residues. With 4 bases removed from V and 3 bases from J, the gap between germline ends came to 10 bases. Germline V gene lookup returns CDR1 KGHDR and CDR2 SFDVKD. This chain's CDR3 is CATSDVTVTDTQYF. For the CDR3, the DNA is TGTGCCACCAGTGACGTGACAGTTACAGATACGCAGTATTTT.

V is TRBV12-3 or TRBV12-4 and J is TRBJ1-5, with 8 bases matching TRBD1. CDR3 length equals 16 residues. Trimming removed 6 bases from V and 6 bases from J; junction bases left unmatched: 13. The CDR3 DNA reads TGTGCCAGCAGAGCCACCGGGACAGGAAGGGGTCAGCCCCAGCATTTT. This translates into CASRATGTGRGQPQHF.

The J gene is TRBJ2-1, the V gene TRBV5-1, with 16 bases that match TRBD2. The germline V gene encodes CDR1 SGHRS and CDR2 YFSETQ. V shed 0 bases, J shed 14 bases, and the junction held 11 bases outside the gene matches. The CDR3 totals 17 residues. The chain's CDR3 is CASSLGISGLAGGSKFF. CDR3 bases: TGCGCCAGCAGCTTGGGTATATCGGGACTAGCGGGAGGGTCTAAGTTCTTC.

The chain links TRBV12-3 or TRBV12-4 to TRBJ1-4, with D possibly being TRBD1 (5 bases). The CDR3 spans 14 residues. V dropped 5 bases and J dropped 4 bases, with 11 bases sitting between them. The CDR3 DNA is TGTGCCAGCAGTGGCCACAGGCGTAATGAAAAACTGTTTTTT. Translated: CASSGHRRNEKLFF.

The V and J genes are TRBV28 and TRBJ1-1, with TRBD1 identical over 11 bases. The CDR3 is 16 amino acids. J lost 6 bases, V lost 4 bases, and 10 bases had no gene match. Looked up from germline, CDR1 is MDHEN and CDR2 is SYDVKM. Here the CDR3 DNA reads TGTGCCAGCAGTTCCCCCGGGACAGGGGGTCGGGCTGAAGCTTTCTTT. Residues: CASSSPGTGGRAEAFF.

This clonotype was seen more than once but under ten times. V usage is TRBV10-3 and J usage is TRBJ2-5; the match to TRBD2 covers 7 bases. Germline V gene data show CDR1 as ENHRY and CDR2 as SYGVKD. This CDR3 spans 15 amino acids. V dropped 6 bases and J dropped 2; count of bases not matched to a gene: 9. This CDR3 reads CAISHTQRGQETQYF. The CDR3 DNA follows: TGTGCCATCAGCCATACCCAGCGGGGTCAAGAGACCCAGTACTTC.

The chain carries TRBV29-1 and TRBJ1-1; D is uncertain. The CDR3 loop spans 13 amino acids. The V end was cut by 0 bases, the J end by 0 bases, with 5 bases between. CDR1 and CDR2 (germline): SQVTM, ANQGSEA. The CDR3 DNA follows: TGCAGCGTTGAAGAGGCTATGAACACTGAAGCTTTCTTT. Its translation is CSVEEAMNTEAFF.

This clonotype was observed a handful of times. V is TRBV3-1 and J is TRBJ2-1; D call uncertain. The V gene's germline CDR1 is LGHDT and CDR2 YNNKEL (reference sequence). The V end was cut by 1 base, the J end by 0 bases, with 10 bases between. The CDR3 is 16 residues long. The CDR3 nucleotides read TGTGCCAGCAGCCAAGGGACCAAGAGCTCCTACAATGAGCAGTTCTTC. Its translation: CASSQGTKSSYNEQFF.